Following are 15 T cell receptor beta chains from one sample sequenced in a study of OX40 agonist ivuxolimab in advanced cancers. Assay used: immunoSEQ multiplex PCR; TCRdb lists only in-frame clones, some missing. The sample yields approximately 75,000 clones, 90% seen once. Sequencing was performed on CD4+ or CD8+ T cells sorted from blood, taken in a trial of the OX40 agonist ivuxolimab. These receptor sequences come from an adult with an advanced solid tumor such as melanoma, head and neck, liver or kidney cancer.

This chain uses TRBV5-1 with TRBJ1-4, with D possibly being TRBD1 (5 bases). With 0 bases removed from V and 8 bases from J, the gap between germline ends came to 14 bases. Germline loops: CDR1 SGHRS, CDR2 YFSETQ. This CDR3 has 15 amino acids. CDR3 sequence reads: CASSLDGSGGEKLFF. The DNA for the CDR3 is TGCGCCAGCAGCTTGGATGGCAGCGGGGGGGAAAAACTGTTTTTT.

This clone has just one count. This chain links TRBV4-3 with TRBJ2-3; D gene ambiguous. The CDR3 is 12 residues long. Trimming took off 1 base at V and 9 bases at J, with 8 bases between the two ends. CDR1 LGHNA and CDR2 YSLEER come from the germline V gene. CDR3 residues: CASSQGIETQYF. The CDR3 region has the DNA TGCGCCAGCAGCCAAGGAATTGAGACGCAGTATTTT.

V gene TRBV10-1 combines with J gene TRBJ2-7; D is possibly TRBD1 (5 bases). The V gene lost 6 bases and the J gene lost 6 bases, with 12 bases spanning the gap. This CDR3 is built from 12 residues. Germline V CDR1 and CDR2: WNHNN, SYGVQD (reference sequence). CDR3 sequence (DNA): TGCGCCAGCAGAGCACAGGTCAGCGAGCAGTACTTC. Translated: CASRAQVSEQYF.

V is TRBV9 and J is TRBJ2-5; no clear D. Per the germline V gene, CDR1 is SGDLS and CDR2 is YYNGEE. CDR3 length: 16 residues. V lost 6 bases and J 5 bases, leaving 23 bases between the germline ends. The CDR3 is CASNPGRHRGAETQYF. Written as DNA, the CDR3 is TGTGCCAGCAATCCCGGTCGCCACAGAGGAGCGGAGACCCAGTACTTC.

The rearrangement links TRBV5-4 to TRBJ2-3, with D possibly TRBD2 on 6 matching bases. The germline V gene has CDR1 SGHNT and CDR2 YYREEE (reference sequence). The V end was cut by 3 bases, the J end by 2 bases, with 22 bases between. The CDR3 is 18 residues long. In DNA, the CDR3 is TGTGCCAGCAGCTCCGTCCGTCTAGCGCGGGCGCCCACAGATACGCAGTATTTT. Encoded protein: CASSSVRLARAPTDTQYF.

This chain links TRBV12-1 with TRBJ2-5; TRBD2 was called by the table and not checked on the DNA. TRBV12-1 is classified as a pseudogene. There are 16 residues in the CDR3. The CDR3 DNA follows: TGTGCCGGCAGCCCAGGGCTGGCGGGGGGGCTTGAGACCCAGTACTTC. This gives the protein CAGSPGLAGGLETQYF.

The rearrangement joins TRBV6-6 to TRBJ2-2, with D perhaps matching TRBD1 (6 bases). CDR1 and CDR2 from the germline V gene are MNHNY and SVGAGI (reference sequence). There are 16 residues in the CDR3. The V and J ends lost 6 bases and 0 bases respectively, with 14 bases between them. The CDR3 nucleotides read TGTGCCAGCAGGCCCCAGGGACACACGAACACCGGGGAGCTGTTTTTT. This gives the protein CASRPQGHTNTGELFF.

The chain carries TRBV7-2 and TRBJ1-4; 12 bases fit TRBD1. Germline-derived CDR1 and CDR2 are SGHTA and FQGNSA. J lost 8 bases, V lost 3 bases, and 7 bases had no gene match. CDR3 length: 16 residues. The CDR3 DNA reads TGTGCCAGCAGCTTGGGTCCCGGGACAGGGGGCGAAAAACTGTTTTTT. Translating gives CASSLGPGTGGEKLFF.

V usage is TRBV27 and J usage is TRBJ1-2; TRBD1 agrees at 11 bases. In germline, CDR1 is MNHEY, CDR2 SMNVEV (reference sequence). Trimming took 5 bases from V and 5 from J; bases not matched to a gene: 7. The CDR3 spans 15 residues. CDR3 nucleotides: TGTGCCAGCAGTCTTGGACAGGGGGCACGGTATGGCTACACCTTC. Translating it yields CASSLGQGARYGYTF.

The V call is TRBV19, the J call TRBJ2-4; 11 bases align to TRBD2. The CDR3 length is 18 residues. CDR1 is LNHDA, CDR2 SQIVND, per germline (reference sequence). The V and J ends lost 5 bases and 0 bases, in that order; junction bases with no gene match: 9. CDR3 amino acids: CASSVSGTSGIAKNIQYF. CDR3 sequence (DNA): TGTGCCAGTAGTGTCTCCGGGACTAGCGGTATAGCCAAAAACATTCAGTACTTC.

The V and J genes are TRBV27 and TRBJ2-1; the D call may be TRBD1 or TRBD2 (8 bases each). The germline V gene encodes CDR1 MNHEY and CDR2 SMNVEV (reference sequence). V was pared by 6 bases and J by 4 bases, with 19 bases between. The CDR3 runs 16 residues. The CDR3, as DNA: TGTGCCAGCAGCCAATGGACAGGGACTAGTTACAATGAGCAGTTCTTC. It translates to CASSQWTGTSYNEQFF.

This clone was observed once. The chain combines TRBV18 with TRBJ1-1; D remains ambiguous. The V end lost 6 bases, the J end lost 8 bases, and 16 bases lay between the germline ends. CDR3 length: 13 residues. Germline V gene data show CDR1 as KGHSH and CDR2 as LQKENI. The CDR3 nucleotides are TGTGCCAGCTCCTCCGGGATATCCTCCGAAGCTTTCTTT. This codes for CASSSGISSEAFF.

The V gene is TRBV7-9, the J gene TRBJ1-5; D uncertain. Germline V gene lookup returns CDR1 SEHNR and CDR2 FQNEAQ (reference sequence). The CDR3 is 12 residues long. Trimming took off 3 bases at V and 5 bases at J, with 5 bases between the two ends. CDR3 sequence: CASSFDYQPQHF. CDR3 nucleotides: TGTGCCAGCAGCTTTGACTATCAGCCCCAGCATTTT.

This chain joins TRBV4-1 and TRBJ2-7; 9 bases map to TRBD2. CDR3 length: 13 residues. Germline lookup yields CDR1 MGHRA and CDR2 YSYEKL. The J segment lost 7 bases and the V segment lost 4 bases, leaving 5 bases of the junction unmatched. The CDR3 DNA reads TGCGCCAGCAGCCTACCGGGACTAGCTGAGCAGTACTTC. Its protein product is CASSLPGLAEQYF.

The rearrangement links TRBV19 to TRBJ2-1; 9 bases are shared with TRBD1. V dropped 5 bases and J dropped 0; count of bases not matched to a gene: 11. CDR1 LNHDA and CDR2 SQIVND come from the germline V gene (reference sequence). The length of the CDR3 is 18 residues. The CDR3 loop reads CASSPGTGREGSYNEQFF. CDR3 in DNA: TGTGCCAGTAGTCCCGGGACAGGGAGGGAGGGCTCCTACAATGAGCAGTTCTTC.